This entry features one T cell receptor (beta chain) sequence. This CDR3 contains 16 residues. Looked up from germline, CDR1 is MNHNY and CDR2 is SVGAGI (reference sequence). Trimming took 0 bases from V and 0 from J, leaving 9 bases between them. This sample was included in a study of cytomegalovirus exposure and HLA in healthy donors. PCR employed 60 Vbeta and 13 Jbeta primers. Only in-frame clones appear in the TCRdb table, and some are missing; sequencing was by immunoSEQ multiplex PCR. The sample has fewer than 90,000 clones, roughly 77% seen once. J is TRBJ1-3 and V is TRBV6-6, with D hard to call. Sequencing was performed on PBMCs. The TCR originated in a human donor in good health. The DNA of the CDR3 is TGTGCCAGCAGTTACTCTCCAAGCTTCTCTGGAAACACCATATATTTT. Protein sequence: CASSYSPSFSGNTIYF.